The clone carrying this T cell receptor (beta chain) has a count of ten or more. TCRdb recomputed calls from the 5' RACE reads with MiXCR, one row per CDR3 protein. Altogether tens of thousands of distinct CDR3 sequences are present, less than 15% being singletons, with the ten largest covering about 12%. This specimen belongs to a study of neurological immune-mediated disorders. CDR3 size: 15 residues. Germline trimming cut 4 bases from V and 0 bases from J; bases unmatched to any gene: 7. Germline values: CDR1 SGHDT, CDR2 YYEEEE. The TCR was taken from a woman aged 60 to 75 with HTLV-1-associated myelopathy (HAM/TSP). V is TRBV5-6 and J is TRBJ2-7, with 7 bases aligning to TRBD2. Input material: PBMCs. CDR3 region: CASSRRGLNSYEQYF. Written as DNA, the CDR3 is TGTGCCAGCAGCCGCCGGGGACTAAACTCCTACGAGCAGTACTTC.